The rows below give T cell receptor beta chains drawn from one sample of a study of shared clonotypes between healthy human individuals. Data came from immunoSEQ multiplex PCR; TCRdb stores just in-frame clones and leaves some out. Counted here are more than 2,000,000 clones, approximately 94% occurring once; the ten biggest clones make up about 0.13%. Sequencing was carried out using naive CD4+ T cells sorted from blood. The receptors come from a man between 18 and 35 years old in good health. CDR3s include the opening cysteine and the closing phenylalanine or tryptophan. A D gene is named only where the DNA matches it firmly.

TRBD2 | 17 | TRBV5-1 | CASSPLPGLGTTDTQYF
- | 14 | TRBV2 | CASSPGANPGELFF
- | 16 | TRBV6-1 | CASSGNGTPLTDTQYF
- | 15 | TRBV28 | CASSLEGLSNQPQHF
TRBD1 | 19 | TRBV27 | CASRPFAHLDRAGANVLTF
- | 11 | TRBV2 | CASTVRTEAFF
- | 12 | TRBV6-1 | CASSAPNSPLHF
TRBD2 | 15 | TRBV5-4 | CASSLVSGTGETQYF
TRBD1 | 16 | TRBV11-2 | CASSPLGGTANSPLHF
- | 10 | TRBV11-2 | CALPERFQYF
- | 15 | TRBV5-4 | CASSLNEGGTYGYTF